What follows describes a single TCR beta chain. The CDR3 length is 16 residues. V gave up 6 bases and J gave up 5 bases; unmatched junction bases: 10. Germline loops: CDR1 MDHEN, CDR2 SYDVKM. The entry originates in a study of cytomegalovirus exposure and HLA in healthy donors. This PCR relied on a set of 60 Vbeta primers and 13 Jbeta primers. In the original workflow: As a later analysis found, there were 70 million to 90 million unique TCR beta chains, of which 8.5 million to 14 million were shared. Profiled with immunoSEQ multiplex PCR; TCRdb holds only in-frame clones, not every one. V and J calls and clone size are those listed in that table; D and trimming were worked out from the DNA. Among approximately 110,000 clones listed, around three quarters were seen once.

The sequence derives from a woman between 40 and 50 years old in good health and CMV-seropositive. Sequenced input: PBMCs. The chain employs TRBV28 and TRBJ2-2; 9 bases are shared with TRBD1. The CDR3 loop reads CASRNRGLSWTGELFF. In DNA, the CDR3 is TGTGCCAGCAGAAACAGGGGGCTGAGTTGGACCGGGGAGCTGTTTTTT.